The next 20 T cell receptor beta chains were all read from a single sample in a study of T-cell memory formation after mild COVID-19. TCRdb itself ran the 5' RACE reads through MiXCR, one entry per CDR3 protein. The sample records 57,000 or so distinct CDR3 sequences, 9.3% being singletons. The sequenced material came from PBMCs or a T cell subset sorted from them (not recorded which). These receptors originate from a man younger than 30 who had mild COVID-19 (a few samples of this study predate the infection). Cell type and time point are not known.

The sample holds many counts of this clonotype. This chain joins TRBV18 and TRBJ2-3; 10 bases are a match to TRBD2. CDR1 and CDR2 (germline): KGHSH, LQKENI. The CDR3 covers 15 residues. V was clipped by 3 bases and J by 1 base; unmatched bases: 1. CDR3: CASSPGLARTDTQYF. The CDR3 region has the DNA TGTGCCAGCTCACCGGGACTAGCGCGCACAGATACGCAGTATTTT.

This clonotype showed up just a few times. The J gene is TRBJ2-4, the V gene TRBV12-3 or TRBV12-4; D unresolved. V lost 3 bases, J lost 0 bases, and 9 bases lay in between. There are 15 residues in the CDR3. CDR3 DNA sequence: TGTGCCAGCAGTTTTTCCTCTGGAGCCAAAAACATTCAGTACTTC. Its protein product is CASSFSSGAKNIQYF.

The V call is TRBV7-3, the J call TRBJ1-1, with a tentative D call TRBD1 (5 bases). CDR1 and CDR2 from the germline V gene are SGHTA and FQGTGA. This CDR3 contains 14 residues. The germline V and J ends were trimmed by 3 bases and 4 bases, with 12 bases remaining between them. CDR3 amino acids: CASSFGGGSTEAFF. For the CDR3, the DNA is TGTGCCAGCAGCTTCGGGGGTGGGAGCACTGAAGCTTTCTTT.

The chain links TRBV7-9 to TRBJ2-3, with 11 bases fitting TRBD2. The ends lost 5 bases at V and 4 bases at J; junction bases unmatched: 5. Germline V gene data show CDR1 as SEHNR and CDR2 as FQNEAQ (reference sequence). The CDR3 extends over 15 amino acids. The CDR3 region is CASSPLAGAADTQYF. CDR3 DNA sequence: TGTGCCAGCAGCCCACTAGCGGGAGCGGCAGATACGCAGTATTTT.

The V and J genes are TRBV6-5 and TRBJ2-3; 9 nucleotides agree with TRBD1. The CDR3 loop spans 15 amino acids. V trimming: 2 bases; J trimming: 4 bases; junction bases outside the gene matches: 4. The germline gives CDR1 MNHEY, CDR2 SVGAGI. CDR3 in amino acids: CASSYGTGLADTQYF. The CDR3 region has the DNA TGTGCCAGCAGTTACGGGACAGGGCTGGCAGATACGCAGTATTTT.

The chain recombines TRBV7-7 with TRBJ2-7; D gene unclear. The CDR3 sequence is 14 residues long. Germline CDR1 SSHAT, CDR2 FNYEAQ (reference sequence). Trimming shortened V by 5 bases and J by 0 bases, and 11 bases separated the two germline ends. CDR3 sequence (DNA): TGTGCCAGCAGCCCCCAGGTCTCCTCCTACGAGCAGTACTTC. Translated, it gives CASSPQVSSYEQYF.

The chain is built from TRBV27 and TRBJ1-6; 10 nucleotides line up with TRBD1. The CDR3 consists of 15 residues. The J segment lost 7 bases and the V segment lost 5 bases, leaving 5 bases of the junction unmatched. Germline V gives CDR1 MNHEY, CDR2 SMNVEV (reference sequence). CDR3 bases: TGTGCCAGCAGTCCGGGACAGGGGTGGAATTCACCCCTCCACTTT. Amino acids: CASSPGQGWNSPLHF.

This clonotype was seen repeatedly, ten times or more. The J gene is TRBJ2-1, the V gene TRBV13; D ambiguous. The CDR3 has 14 amino acids. Trimming took off 3 bases at V and 5 bases at J, with 11 bases between the two ends. Per germline, CDR1 PRHDT and CDR2 FYEKMQ (reference sequence). The CDR3 region is CASSFGPQNNEQFF. The CDR3 coding sequence is TGTGCCAGCAGCTTCGGCCCTCAAAACAATGAGCAGTTCTTC. Complete variable domain (other parts from reference TRBV13 and TRBJ2-1): AAGVIQSPRHLIKEKRETATLKCYPIPRHDTVYWYQQGPGQDPQFLISFYEKMQSDKGSIPDRFSAQQFSDYHSELNMSSLELGDSALYFCASSFGPQNNEQFFGPGTRLTVL.

The V call is TRBV7-6, the J call TRBJ2-1; D tentatively fits TRBD1 or TRBD2 (5 bases each). The CDR3 is 14 residues long. V was shortened by 8 bases and J by 6 bases, with 17 bases between the two germline ends. Germline CDR1 and CDR2: SGHVS and FNYEAQ. CDR3 loop: CASSTEGFGNEQFF. CDR3 nucleotide sequence: TGTGCCAGCTCAACCGAGGGGTTCGGCAATGAGCAGTTCTTC.

This chain links TRBV9 with TRBJ2-5; D gene unclear. V was pared by 4 bases and J by 1 base, with 17 bases between. The CDR3 consists of 16 residues. Germline CDR1 is SGDLS and CDR2 is YYNGEE. CDR3 sequence: CASSPSLVAAQETQYF. The CDR3 nucleotides are TGTGCCAGCAGCCCCTCCCTGGTGGCAGCCCAAGAGACCCAGTACTTC.

This clonotype occurred many times. The V call is TRBV6-5, the J call TRBJ2-2; possibly TRBD2 for D (6 bases). This CDR3 is built from 14 residues. The V gene lost 6 bases and the J gene lost 8 bases, with 16 bases spanning the gap. Germline lookup yields CDR1 MNHEY and CDR2 SVGAGI. The CDR3 nucleotides are TGTGCCAGCAGAAATGACGGGGGTGCAGGGGAGCTGTTTTTT. Translated, it gives CASRNDGGAGELFF.

The V gene is TRBV7-2, the J gene TRBJ2-1; 12 bases are shared with TRBD2. J was trimmed by 6 bases and V by 5 bases; bases with no gene match: 2. Germline V gives CDR1 SGHTA, CDR2 FQGNSA. CDR3 length equals 14 residues. Here the CDR3 DNA reads TGTGCCAGCAGCCGACTAGCGGGGGCCAATGAGCAGTTCTTC. Translating it yields CASSRLAGANEQFF.

This clonotype was seen a few times. V is TRBV2 and J is TRBJ1-5, with D tentatively TRBD1 (6 bases). V was cut by 6 bases and J by 6 bases, with 15 bases left in between. The CDR3 covers 14 residues. The germline CDR1 and CDR2 sequences are SNHLY and FYNNEI. CDR3 amino acids: CASSGQRLGQPQHF. CDR3 sequence (DNA): TGTGCCAGCAGCGGACAGAGGCTGGGTCAGCCCCAGCATTTT.

This clonotype was picked up a small number of times. This chain links TRBV6-5 with TRBJ1-5; no clear D gene. V gave up 4 bases and J gave up 5 bases, with 9 bases separating them. This CDR3 has 13 residues. Per the germline V gene, CDR1 is MNHEY and CDR2 is SVGAGI. CDR3 loop: CASSFQEDQPQHF. CDR3 DNA sequence: TGTGCCAGCAGTTTTCAAGAGGATCAGCCCCAGCATTTT.

The rearrangement links TRBV7-2 to TRBJ2-2; 9 positions agree with TRBD1. The length of the CDR3 is 21 residues. The germline CDR1 and CDR2 sequences are SGHTA and FQGNSA. V shed 4 bases, J shed 5 bases, and the junction held 23 bases outside the gene matches. The CDR3 here is CASSSALFRTGVSKKTGELFF. In DNA form, the CDR3 reads TGTGCCAGCAGCTCCGCTTTGTTCCGGACAGGGGTTAGTAAGAAGACCGGGGAGCTGTTTTTT.

This clonotype was seen a few times. The chain is built from TRBV7-2 and TRBJ2-7; 13 nucleotides align to TRBD2. In germline, CDR1 is SGHTA, CDR2 FQGNSA. The J segment lost 6 bases and the V segment lost 5 bases, leaving 7 bases of the junction unmatched. The CDR3 runs to 15 residues. The CDR3 nucleotides are TGTGCCAGCAGCAAAAGACTAGCGGGGGGCTCCGAGCAGTACTTC. As protein: CASSKRLAGGSEQYF. Together with reference TRBV7-2 and TRBJ2-7, the CDR3 gives the full variable domain: GAGVSQSPSNKVTEKGKDVELRCDPISGHTALYWYRQSLGQGLEFLIYFQGNSAPDKSGLPSDRFSAERTGGSVSTLTIQRTQQEDSAVYLCASSKRLAGGSEQYFGPGTRLTVT.

This clonotype was detected a few times. This chain connects TRBV5-6 to TRBJ1-5; no clear D. V was trimmed by 4 bases and J by 6 bases, leaving 20 bases between them. Germline lookup yields CDR1 SGHDT and CDR2 YYEEEE. CDR3 length: 16 amino acids. CDR3: CASSHLGSGSGQPQHF. CDR3 nucleotides: TGTGCCAGCAGCCACTTAGGGTCGGGTTCGGGTCAGCCCCAGCATTTT.

This clonotype was recorded at least ten times. The chain uses TRBV29-1 and TRBJ1-2; unclear D gene. Trimming took off 4 bases at V and 5 bases at J, with 11 bases between the two ends. Germline CDR1 and CDR2: SQVTM and ANQGSEA. CDR3 size: 12 residues. The CDR3 spells CSVGAGGYGYTF. CDR3 DNA: TGCAGCGTTGGGGCGGGTGGATATGGCTACACCTTC. Looking up the rest from reference TRBV29-1 and TRBJ1-2 gives the full variable domain: SAVISQKPSRDICQRGTSLTIQCQVDSQVTMMFWYRQQPGQSLTLIATANQGSEATYESGFVIDKFPISRPNLTFSTLTVSNMSPEDSSIYLCSVGAGGYGYTFGSGTRLTVV.

This clonotype was detected many times. The CDR3 sequence is CGTATSGGAWETQYF. CDR3 bases: TGCGGCACGGCGACCAGCGGGGGGGCCTGGGAGACCCAGTACTTC. The rearrangement joins TRBV20-1 to TRBJ2-5; 10 nucleotides match TRBD2. The CDR3 length is 15 residues. In germline, CDR1 is DFQATT, CDR2 SNEGSKA (reference sequence).

This clonotype turned up a few times. The chain employs TRBV3-1 and TRBJ1-1, with D unclear. The CDR3 has 12 amino acids. V lost 0 bases, J lost 11 bases, and 10 bases lay in between. Germline CDR1 LGHDT, CDR2 YNNKEL (reference sequence). The CDR3 DNA reads as TGTGCCAGCAGCCAAGAGGGGTCAAGGGCTTTCTTT. The encoded protein is CASSQEGSRAFF.